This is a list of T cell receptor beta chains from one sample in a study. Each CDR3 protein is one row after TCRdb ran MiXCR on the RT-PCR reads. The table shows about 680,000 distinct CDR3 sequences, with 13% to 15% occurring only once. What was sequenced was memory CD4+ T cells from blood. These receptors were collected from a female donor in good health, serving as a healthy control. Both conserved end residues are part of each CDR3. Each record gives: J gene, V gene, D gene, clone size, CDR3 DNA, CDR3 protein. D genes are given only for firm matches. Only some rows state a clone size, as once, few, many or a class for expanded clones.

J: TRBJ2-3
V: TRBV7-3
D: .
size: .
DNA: TGTGCCAGCAGCTTAGGCCCAGGGCAGGGAGGCACAGATACGCAGTATTTT
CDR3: CASSLGPGQGGTDTQYF

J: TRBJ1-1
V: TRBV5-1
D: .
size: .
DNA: TGCGCCAGCAGTCGGGGGGGTCTGGAGAACACTGAAGCTTTCTTT
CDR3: CASSRGGLENTEAFF

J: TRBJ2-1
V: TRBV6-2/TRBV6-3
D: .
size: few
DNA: TGTGCCAGCAGTCTCTTTTCGCGGAATGAGCAGTTCTTC
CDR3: CASSLFSRNEQFF

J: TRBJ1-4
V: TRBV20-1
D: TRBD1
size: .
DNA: TGCAGTGCTCGGGAGGCAGGGGGCGGCGAAAAACTGTTTTTT
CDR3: CSAREAGGGEKLFF

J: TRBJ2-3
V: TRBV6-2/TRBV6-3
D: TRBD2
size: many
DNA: TGTGCCAGCAGTTACATAGCGGGACGAACTAGCACAGATACGCAGTATTTT
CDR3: CASSYIAGRTSTDTQYF

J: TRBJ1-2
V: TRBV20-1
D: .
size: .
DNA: TGCAGTGCTGAACGGAGTGGGATCTATGGCTACACCTTC
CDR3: CSAERSGIYGYTF

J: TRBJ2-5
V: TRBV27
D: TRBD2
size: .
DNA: TGTGCCAGCAGCAGACTAGCGGGAGATGAGACCCAGTACTTC
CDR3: CASSRLAGDETQYF

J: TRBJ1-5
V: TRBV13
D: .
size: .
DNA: TGTGCCAGCAGCCTAAGGGGGGGGGTCAGCTCTCAGCCCCAGCATTTT
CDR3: CASSLRGGVSSQPQHF

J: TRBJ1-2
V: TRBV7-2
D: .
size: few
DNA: TGTGCCAGCAGCGAGGACTTTGGCACTTCTAACTATGGCTACACCTTC
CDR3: CASSEDFGTSNYGYTF

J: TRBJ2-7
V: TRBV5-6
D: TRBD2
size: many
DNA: TGTGCCAGCAGCTTCCATCCACTGACTAGCGGGAGGGCCTACGAGCAGTACTTC
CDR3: CASSFHPLTSGRAYEQYF

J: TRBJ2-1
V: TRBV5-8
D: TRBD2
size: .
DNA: TGTGCCAGCGTTGGACTAGCGGGGGGGATATCCTACAATGAGCAGTTCTTC
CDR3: CASVGLAGGISYNEQFF

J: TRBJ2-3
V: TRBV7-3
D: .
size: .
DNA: TGTGCCAGCAGGCCAGGGGGAGGAGGCACAGATACGCAGTATTTT
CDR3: CASRPGGGGTDTQYF

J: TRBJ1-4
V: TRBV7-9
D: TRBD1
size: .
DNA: TGTGCCAGCAGTCACGACAGGGTTCCTGAAAAACTGTTTTTT
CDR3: CASSHDRVPEKLFF

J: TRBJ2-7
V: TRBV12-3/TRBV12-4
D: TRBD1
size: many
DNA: TGTGCCAGCAGTTCTCCCGGGACAGGGCAATACGAGCAGTACTTC
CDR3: CASSSPGTGQYEQYF

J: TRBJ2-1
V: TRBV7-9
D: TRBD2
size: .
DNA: TGTGCCAGCAGCCCACTAGCGGGAGCCCACAATGAGCAGTTCTTC
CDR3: CASSPLAGAHNEQFF